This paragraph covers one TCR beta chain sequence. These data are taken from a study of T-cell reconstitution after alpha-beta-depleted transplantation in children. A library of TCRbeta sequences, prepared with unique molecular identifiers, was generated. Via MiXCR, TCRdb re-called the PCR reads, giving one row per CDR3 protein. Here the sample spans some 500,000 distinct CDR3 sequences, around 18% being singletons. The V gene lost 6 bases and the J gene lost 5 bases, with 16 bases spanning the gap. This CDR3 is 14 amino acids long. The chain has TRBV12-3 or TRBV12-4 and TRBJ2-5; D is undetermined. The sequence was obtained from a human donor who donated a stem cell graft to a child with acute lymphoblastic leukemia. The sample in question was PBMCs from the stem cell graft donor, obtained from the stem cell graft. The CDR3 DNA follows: TGTGCCAGCAGCCCGACAAATTCGCGGGAGACCCAGTACTTC. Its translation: CASSPTNSRETQYF.